This record concerns one TCR beta chain sequence. The data belong to a study of blood T cell repertoires in COVID-19. Study information: Samples taken during acute and convalescent COVID-19 were collected in the United States, Italy and Spain. The analysed material was cDNA or gDNA that came from T cells, B-cell-depleted T cells, or PBMCs.

Looked up from germline, CDR1 is MGHDK and CDR2 is SYGVNS. The ends were cut back, 5 bases at V and 5 bases at J, with 18 bases in the middle. The CDR3 covers 15 residues. Original processing methods: It was from reference gene primer amplification that nucleated cell counts were estimated. The protocol was immunoSEQ multiplex PCR, while the TCRdb copy is restricted to in-frame clones and leaves out a portion. Clone size and V and J calls were adopted from that table, with D and trimming inferred from the DNA. The sample records some 130,000 clones, 90% being singletons. V gene TRBV25-1 combines with J gene TRBJ2-5; D is perhaps TRBD2 (5 bases). The sample consisted of peripheral blood. This TCR came from a man over 45 with active COVID-19. Written as DNA, the CDR3 is TGTGCCAGCAGTTGGACTCGGACGATACACGAGACCCAGTACTTC. Its protein is CASSWTRTIHETQYF.